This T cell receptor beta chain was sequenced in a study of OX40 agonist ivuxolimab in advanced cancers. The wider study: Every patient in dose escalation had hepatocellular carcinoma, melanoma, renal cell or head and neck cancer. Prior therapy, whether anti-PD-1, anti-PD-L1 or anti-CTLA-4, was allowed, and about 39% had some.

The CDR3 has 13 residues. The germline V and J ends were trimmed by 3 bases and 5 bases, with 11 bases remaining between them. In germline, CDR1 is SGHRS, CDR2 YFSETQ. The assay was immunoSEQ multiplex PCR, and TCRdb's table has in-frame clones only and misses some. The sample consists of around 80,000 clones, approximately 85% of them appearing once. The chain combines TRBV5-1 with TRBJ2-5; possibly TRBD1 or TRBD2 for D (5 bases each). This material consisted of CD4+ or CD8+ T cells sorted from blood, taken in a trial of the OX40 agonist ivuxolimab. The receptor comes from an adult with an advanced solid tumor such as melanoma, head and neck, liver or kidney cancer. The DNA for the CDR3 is TGCGCCAGCAGCTCGAGGGGCGGGGAGACCCAGTACTTC. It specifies CASSSRGGETQYF.